This TCR beta chain was obtained from a study of T-cell memory formation after mild COVID-19. About the study: Clustering of TCRs was largely donor specific.

Study conclusions and caveats: There were some responding clones in pre-infection memory, which suggested that cross-reactive memory had joined. Clones contracting across day 15 to 85 had a balanced CD4/CD8 profile; later expanding clones leaned CD4+.

Trimming left V 0 bases short and J 1 base short, with 7 bases between. Germline CDR1 reads SGHRS; CDR2 reads YFSETQ. The CDR3 is 14 amino acids. The sample holds a few counts of this clonotype. The antigen is unknown. The 5'RACE method, run with constant-segment primers, produced TCR alpha and TCR beta cDNA libraries (carrying sample barcodes and UMIs). MiXCR, run by TCRdb on the 5' RACE reads, gives a single entry per CDR3 protein. The sample contains around 140,000 distinct CDR3 sequences, approximately 21% of which appear only once. The material sequenced was PBMCs or a T cell subset sorted from them (not recorded which). The TCR originated in an adult woman who had mild COVID-19 (a few samples of this study predate the infection). Cell type and time point are not known. This sequence joins TRBV5-1 and TRBJ1-1, with D unclear. The CDR3 DNA sequence: TGCGCCAGCAGCTTGGGCGGATCGAACACTGAAGCTTTCTTT. The encoded protein is CASSLGGSNTEAFF.